This record looks at one T cell receptor beta chain sequence and its context. Assay used: immunoSEQ multiplex PCR; TCRdb lists only in-frame clones, some missing. The sample lists a few hundred thousand clones; around nine tenths were seen once. The record originates from a study of blood T cell repertoires in COVID-19. The TCR comes from a woman between 25 and 40 years old who had been exposed to COVID-19. Specimen: PBMCs or T cells enriched from blood (not recorded which).

The CDR3 DNA is TGTGCTAGTGGCAGGGACAGGGTCACAATGAACACTGAAGCTTTCTTT. The encoded protein is CASGRDRVTMNTEAFF. V usage is TRBV12-5 and J usage is TRBJ1-1; TRBD1 matches 9 bases. Losses at the gene ends were 6 bases for V and 0 bases for J; bases not matched to a gene: 8. CDR1 LGHNT and CDR2 FRNRAP come from the germline V gene. The CDR3 consists of 16 residues.